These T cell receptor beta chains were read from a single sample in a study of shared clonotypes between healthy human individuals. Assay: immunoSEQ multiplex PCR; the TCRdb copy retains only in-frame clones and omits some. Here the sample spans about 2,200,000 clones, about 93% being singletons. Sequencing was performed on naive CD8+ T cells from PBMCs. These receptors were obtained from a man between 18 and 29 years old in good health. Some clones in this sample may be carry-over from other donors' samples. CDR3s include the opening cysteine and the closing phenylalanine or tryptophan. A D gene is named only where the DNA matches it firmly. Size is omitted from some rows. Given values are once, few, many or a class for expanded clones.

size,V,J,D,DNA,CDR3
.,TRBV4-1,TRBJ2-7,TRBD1,TGCGCCAGCAGCCAAAGGCTGGACAGGGGGCTCAACGAGCAGTACTTC,CASSQRLDRGLNEQYF
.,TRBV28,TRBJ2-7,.,TGTGCCAGCAAGAGCGGGCGCTCCTACGAGCAGTACTTC,CASKSGRSYEQYF
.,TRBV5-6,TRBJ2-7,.,TGTGCCAGCAGCTACGGGGACTACGAGCAGTACTTC,CASSYGDYEQYF
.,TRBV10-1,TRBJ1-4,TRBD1,TGCGCCAGCAGTGAGTCGACTCCCGGGACAGGGGGCAAATTGGACGAAAAACTGTTTTTT,CASSESTPGTGGKLDEKLFF
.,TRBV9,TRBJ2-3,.,TGTGCCAGCAGCGTAGGAGCCGGAGGGCCGACAGATACGCAGTATTTT,CASSVGAGGPTDTQYF
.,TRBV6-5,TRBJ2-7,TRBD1,TGTGCCAGCAGCCTCCGGACAGGGGGGATCTACGAGCAGTACTTC,CASSLRTGGIYEQYF
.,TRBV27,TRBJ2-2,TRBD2,TGTGCCAGCAGACCTCGACTAGCGGGAGTGACCGGGGAGCTGTTTTTT,CASRPRLAGVTGELFF
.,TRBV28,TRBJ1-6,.,TGTGCCAGCGGACTATCTTTAACCCTCCACTTT,CASGLSLTLHF
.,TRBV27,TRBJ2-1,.,TGTGCCAGCAGTTTAATCCTCCCTCCAACTCTTGAGCAGTTCTTC,CASSLILPPTLEQFF
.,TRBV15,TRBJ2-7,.,TGTGCCACCAGGGGGGGTAACGAGCAGTACTTC,CATRGGNEQYF
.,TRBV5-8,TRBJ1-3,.,TGTGCCAGCAGCCCGAGCGGAATACCTGGAAACACCATATATTTT,CASSPSGIPGNTIYF
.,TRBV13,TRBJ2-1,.,TGTGCCAGCAGCTTAACAGCCGGAAGCTCCTACAATGAGCAGTTCTTC,CASSLTAGSSYNEQFF
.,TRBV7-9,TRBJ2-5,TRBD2,TGTGCCAGCAGCGAACTAGCGGGATGGGGAGAGACCCAGTACTTC,CASSELAGWGETQYF
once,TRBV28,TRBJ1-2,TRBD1,TGTGCCAGCAGCTCAACAGGGGCAGGAGTTATAAACTATGGCTACACCTTC,CASSSTGAGVINYGYTF
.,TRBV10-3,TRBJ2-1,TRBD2,TGTGCCATCAGTGAGTCGTCTTTCGGAGCGGGGGACGGGGTGCAGTTCTTC,CAISESSFGAGDGVQFF
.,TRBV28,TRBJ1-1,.,TGTGCCAGCAGTCCACGACCACAGATGAACACTGAAGCTTTCTTT,CASSPRPQMNTEAFF
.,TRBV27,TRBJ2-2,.,TGTGCCAGCAGTTTATGGAGGGGGCAGACCGGGGAGCTGTTTTTT,CASSLWRGQTGELFF
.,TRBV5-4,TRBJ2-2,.,TGTGCCAGCACCTACCAGGGCGGGGAGCTGTTTTTT,CASTYQGGELFF
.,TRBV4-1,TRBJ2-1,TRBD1,TGCGCCAGCAGCCTGGGACAGGGAGTGGATGAGCAGTTCTTC,CASSLGQGVDEQFF
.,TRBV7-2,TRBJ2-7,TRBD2,TGTGCCAGCAGCTTCTCCCGGGCAGCGGGACTGTACGAGCAGTACTTC,CASSFSRAAGLYEQYF
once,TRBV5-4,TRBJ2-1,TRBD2,TGTGCCAGCAGCTTCGGGACTAGCATCGGGCAGTTCTTC,CASSFGTSIGQFF
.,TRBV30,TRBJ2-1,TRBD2,TGTGCCTGGAGTTGGAGGGAGGGCCTTCCCATTTACAATGAGCAGTTCTTC,CAWSWREGLPIYNEQFF
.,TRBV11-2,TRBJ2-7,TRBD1,TGTGCCAGCAGCTTGGTGGGACAGGGAGACTACGAGCAGTACTTC,CASSLVGQGDYEQYF
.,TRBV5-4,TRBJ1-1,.,TGTGCCAGCAGCTCCTACTGGGCGCGGAACACTGAAGCTTTCTTT,CASSSYWARNTEAFF
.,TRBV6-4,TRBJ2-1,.,TGTGCCAGCAAGGCATCCGCGGGCGGGATCTACAATGAGCAGTTCTTC,CASKASAGGIYNEQFF
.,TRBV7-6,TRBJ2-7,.,TGTGCCAGCAGCTTAGGTTCTCGACGGGGGAGCTCCTACGAGCAGTACTTC,CASSLGSRRGSSYEQYF
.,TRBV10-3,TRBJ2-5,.,TGTGCCATCAGGGGGTTGGAGGAGACCCAGTACTTC,CAIRGLEETQYF
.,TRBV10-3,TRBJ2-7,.,TGTGCCATCAGCGAGGGACCTACCTACGAGCAGTACTTC,CAISEGPTYEQYF
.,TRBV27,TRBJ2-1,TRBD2,TGTGCCAGCAGTTTAGGAGCGGGATTTTACAATGAGCAGTTCTTC,CASSLGAGFYNEQFF
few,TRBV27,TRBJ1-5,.,TGTGCCAGCAGTCCAGGGACTTTGGGCAATCAGCCCCAGCATTTT,CASSPGTLGNQPQHF
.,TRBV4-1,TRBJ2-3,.,TGCGCCAGCAGCCAAGTGGCAGCCCCTAGCACAGATACGCAGTATTTT,CASSQVAAPSTDTQYF
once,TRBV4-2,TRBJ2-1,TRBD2,TGTGCCAGCAGCCAAGATCCGTTGTTGCGGGAGAGGTCGAATGAGCAGTTCTTC,CASSQDPLLRERSNEQFF
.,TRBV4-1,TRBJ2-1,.,TGCGCCAGCAGCCCGGGACCTTCGGGCAATGAGCAGTTCTTC,CASSPGPSGNEQFF
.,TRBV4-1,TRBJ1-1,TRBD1,TGCGCCAGCAGCGCCGGGACAGGGGGTTTTGAAGCTTTCTTT,CASSAGTGGFEAFF
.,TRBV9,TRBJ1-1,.,TGTGCCAGCAGCAACGACCGACTGAACACTGAAGCTTTCTTT,CASSNDRLNTEAFF
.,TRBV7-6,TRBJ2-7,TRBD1,TGTGCCAGCAGCTTAGTCCCAGGGGGCTTGGACGAGCAGTACTTC,CASSLVPGGLDEQYF
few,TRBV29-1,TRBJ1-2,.,TGCAGCGTTGATGGCGGCTATGGCTACACCTTC,CSVDGGYGYTF
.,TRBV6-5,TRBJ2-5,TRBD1,TGTGCCAGCAGTCCAGGACAGGGATGGCAAGAGACCCAGTACTTC,CASSPGQGWQETQYF
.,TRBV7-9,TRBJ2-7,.,TGTGCCAGCAGCCAAGGGCCCCGGGGGCACGAGCAGTACTTC,CASSQGPRGHEQYF
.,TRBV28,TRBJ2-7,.,TGTGCCAGCAGTTTAGGGAATCCCTACGAGCAGTACTTC,CASSLGNPYEQYF
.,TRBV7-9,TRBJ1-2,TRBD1,TGTGCCAGCAGCCCTGGGAGGGGGCTTAACTATGGCTACACCTTC,CASSPGRGLNYGYTF
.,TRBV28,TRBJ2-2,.,TGTGCCAGCAGCCCAAATCCTCCCGGACACCCGAACACCGGGGAGCTGTTTTTT,CASSPNPPGHPNTGELFF
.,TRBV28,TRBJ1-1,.,TGTGCCAGCAGTTCTCCGGGGGTGGCGGGGAACACTGAAGCTTTCTTT,CASSSPGVAGNTEAFF
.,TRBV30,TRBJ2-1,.,TGTGCCTGTGGATACAATGAGCAGTTCTTC,CACGYNEQFF
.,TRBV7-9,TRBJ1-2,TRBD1,TGTGCCAGCAGCGAGGACAGGGGGCTGGACTATGGCTACACCTTC,CASSEDRGLDYGYTF
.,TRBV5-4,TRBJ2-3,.,TGTGCCAGCAGCTTGAAAGGGGGGTTTGATACGCAGTATTTT,CASSLKGGFDTQYF
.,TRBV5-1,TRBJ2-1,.,TGCGCCAGCGAGGAGTGGGGGACCGCTACCTCCATTGTCAATGAGCAGTTCTTC,CASEEWGTATSIVNEQFF
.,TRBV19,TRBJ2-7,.,TGTGCCAGTAGTATAGGGGGGAGCAGGTACGAGCAGTACTTC,CASSIGGSRYEQYF
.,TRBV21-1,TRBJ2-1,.,TGTGCCAGCAGCAACGAGGATGGGGACAATGAGCAGTTCTTC,CASSNEDGDNEQFF
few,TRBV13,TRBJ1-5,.,TGTGCCAGCAGCTTAGGCCGCAGGATGAATCAGCCCCAGCATTTT,CASSLGRRMNQPQHF
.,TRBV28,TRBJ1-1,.,TGTGCCAGCAGATACCCCGGGCTCCGGAGGACTGAAGCTTTCTTT,CASRYPGLRRTEAFF
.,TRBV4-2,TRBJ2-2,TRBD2,TGTGCCAGCAGCCGACCGGGAGGGAGGGCCGACACCGGGGAGCTGTTTTTT,CASSRPGGRADTGELFF
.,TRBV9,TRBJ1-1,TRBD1,TGTGCCAGCAGCGTCGGGACAGGCCTAACTGAGGCTTTCTTT,CASSVGTGLTEAFF
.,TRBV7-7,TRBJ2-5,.,TGTGCCAGCAGCCGGCTGGGATCCCAAGAGACCCAGTACTTC,CASSRLGSQETQYF
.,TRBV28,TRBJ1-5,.,TGTGCCAGCAGGGCCCGTATGCGCAATCAGCCCCAGCATTTT,CASRARMRNQPQHF
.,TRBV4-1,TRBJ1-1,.,TGCGCCAGCAGCTACCGCAGGGGCACTGAAGCTTTCTTT,CASSYRRGTEAFF
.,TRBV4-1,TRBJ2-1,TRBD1,TGCGCCAGCAGCCGCTCATTGCCGGACAGGGAGGTCAATGAGCAGTTCTTC,CASSRSLPDREVNEQFF
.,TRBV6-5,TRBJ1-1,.,TGTGCCAGCAGTTACTCGATAGCGGCCACTGAAGCTTTCTTT,CASSYSIAATEAFF
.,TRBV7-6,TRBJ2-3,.,TGTGCCAGCAGCTTAGCTATTAAAGATACGCAGTATTTT,CASSLAIKDTQYF
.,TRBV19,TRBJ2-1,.,TGTGCCAGTAGTACCGGGACTCCTGTAAATGAGCAGTTCTTC,CASSTGTPVNEQFF